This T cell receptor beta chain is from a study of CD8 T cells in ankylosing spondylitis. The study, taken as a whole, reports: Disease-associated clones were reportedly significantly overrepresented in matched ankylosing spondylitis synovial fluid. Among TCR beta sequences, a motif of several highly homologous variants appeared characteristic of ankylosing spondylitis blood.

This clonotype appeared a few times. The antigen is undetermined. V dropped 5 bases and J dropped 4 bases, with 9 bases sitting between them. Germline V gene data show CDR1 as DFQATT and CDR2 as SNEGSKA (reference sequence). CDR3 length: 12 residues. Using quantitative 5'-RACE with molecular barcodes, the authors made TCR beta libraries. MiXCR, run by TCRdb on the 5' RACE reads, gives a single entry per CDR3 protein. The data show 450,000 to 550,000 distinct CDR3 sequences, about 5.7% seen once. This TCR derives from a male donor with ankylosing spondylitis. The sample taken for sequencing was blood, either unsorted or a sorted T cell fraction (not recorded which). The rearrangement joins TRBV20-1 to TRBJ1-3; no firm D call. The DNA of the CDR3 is TGCAGTGCTTCTGATCAGGGAAACACCATATATTTT. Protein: CSASDQGNTIYF.